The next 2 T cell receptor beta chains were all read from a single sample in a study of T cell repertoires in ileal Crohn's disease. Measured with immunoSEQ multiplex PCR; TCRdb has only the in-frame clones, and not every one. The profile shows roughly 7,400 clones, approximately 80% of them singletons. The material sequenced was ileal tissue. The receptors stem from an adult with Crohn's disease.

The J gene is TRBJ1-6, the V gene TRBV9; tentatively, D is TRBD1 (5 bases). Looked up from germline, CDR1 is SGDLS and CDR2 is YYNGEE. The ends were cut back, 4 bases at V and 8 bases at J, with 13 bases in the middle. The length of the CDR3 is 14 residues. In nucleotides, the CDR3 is TGTGCCAGCAGCTCTCAGGGTAATGATTCACCCCTCCACTTT. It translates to CASSSQGNDSPLHF.

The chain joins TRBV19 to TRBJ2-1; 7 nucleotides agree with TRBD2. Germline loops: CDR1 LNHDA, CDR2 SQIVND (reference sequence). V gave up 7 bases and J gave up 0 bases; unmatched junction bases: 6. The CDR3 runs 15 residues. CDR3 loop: CASTRTSNSYNEQFF. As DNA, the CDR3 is TGTGCCAGTACCCGGACTAGTAACTCCTACAATGAGCAGTTCTTC.